This T cell receptor (beta chain) was captured by sequencing in a study of identical twins. TCRdb ran MiXCR on the 5' RACE reads and lists one entry per CDR3 protein. Here the sample spans 200,000 to 250,000 distinct CDR3 sequences, roughly 7.5% being singletons. All donors comprised healthy Caucasians. This clonotype occurred many times. Its specificity is unknown. Study-wide findings and caveats: A cross-sectional statistical analysis, not follow-up of the same donors, supported the conclusions.

Trimming stripped 6 bases from V and 4 bases from J, with 18 bases between. The CDR3 covers 15 residues. Germline-derived CDR1 and CDR2 are MGHRA and YSYEKL. Another study also made use of these data, one on yellow fever vaccine responses in identical twins. From that study: Twin vaccine T cell responses reportedly seemed partly convergent, partly personalized.

The chain is built from TRBV4-1 and TRBJ1-1; perhaps TRBD1 as D (6 bases). Sequenced sample: CD8+ T cells sorted from blood. The clonotype comes from a woman under 30 in good health. Here the CDR3 reads CASSPMGRGGTEAFF. The CDR3 DNA reads as TGCGCCAGCAGTCCTATGGGCAGGGGCGGCACTGAAGCTTTCTTT.